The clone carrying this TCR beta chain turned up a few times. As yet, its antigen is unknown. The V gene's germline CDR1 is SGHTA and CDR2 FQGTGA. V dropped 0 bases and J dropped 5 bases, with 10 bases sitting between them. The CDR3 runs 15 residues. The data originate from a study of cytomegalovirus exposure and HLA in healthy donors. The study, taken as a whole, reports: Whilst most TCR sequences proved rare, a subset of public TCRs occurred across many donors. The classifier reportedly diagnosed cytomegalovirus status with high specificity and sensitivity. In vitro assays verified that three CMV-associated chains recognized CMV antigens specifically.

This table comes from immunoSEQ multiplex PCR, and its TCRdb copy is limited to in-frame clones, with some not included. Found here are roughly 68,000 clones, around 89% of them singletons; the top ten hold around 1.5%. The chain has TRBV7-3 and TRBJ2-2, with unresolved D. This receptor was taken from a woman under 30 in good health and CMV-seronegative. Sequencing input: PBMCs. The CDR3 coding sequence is TGTGCCAGCAGCTTAACAACAGTACGGACCGGGGAGCTGTTTTTT. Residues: CASSLTTVRTGELFF. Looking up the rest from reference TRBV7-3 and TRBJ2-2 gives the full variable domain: GAGVSQTPSNKVTEKGKYVELRCDPISGHTALYWYRQSLGQGPEFLIYFQGTGAADDSGLPNDRFFAVRPEGSVSTLKIQRTERGDSAVYLCASSLTTVRTGELFFGEGSRLTVL.